This entry features one TCR beta chain sequence. In germline, CDR1 is MGHRA, CDR2 YSYEKL. Losses at the gene ends were 1 base for V and 5 bases for J; bases not matched to a gene: 11. The CDR3 has 17 residues. These data originate in a study of blood T cell repertoires in COVID-19. Study-level background: T cells, B-cell-depleted T cells, or PBMCs provided the cDNA or gDNA that served as material.

Original data processing: Amplification of reference gene primers provided the estimated nucleated cell counts. Using immunoSEQ multiplex PCR, the repertoire was profiled, and TCRdb retains in-frame clones only, with some absent. V and J calls plus clone size are reproduced from that table; the DNA served to infer D and trimming. The sample carries approximately 150,000 clones, roughly 87% recorded once. Sequenced: peripheral blood. This TCR was recovered from a woman in her forties or fifties with acute or convalescent COVID-19. The chain is built from TRBV4-1 and TRBJ2-3, with TRBD2 matching over 8 bases. The CDR3 DNA follows: TGCGCCAGCAGCCAAGTAATAGCGGGGCGACGAGGAGATACGCAGTATTTT. Translated: CASSQVIAGRRGDTQYF.